This T cell receptor beta chain was profiled in a study of T cells in Graves' hyperthyroidism and ophthalmopathy (dated 2019 in TCRdb). About the investigation overall: Peripheral blood samples were taken at initial diagnosis, before any treatment was given. To identify distinguishing TCR V-J signatures, a discovery cohort of around 100 patients was used, comprising approximately 40 with Graves' ophthalmopathy and 57 with stable Graves' hyperthyroidism. An independent validation cohort of 18 to 20 hyperthyroidism patients and some 15 patients who later progressed to ophthalmopathy tested prospective prediction of ophthalmopathy. The approximately 90 discovery patients were randomly split 7:3 into training and test sets. In addition, the study compared T-cell repertoires in thyroid tissue and in blood from 6 or 7 Graves' hyperthyroidism patients. Once sampling was done, hyperthyroidism patients were given methimazole at a starting dose of 30 mg daily, whereas ophthalmopathy patients were given high-dose intravenous methylprednisolone. According to the paper, TCR Vbeta CDR3 sequencing was carried out on over 130 peripheral blood samples, which came from 40 to 45 ophthalmopathy, 80 or so hyperthyroidism and roughly 17 progressor patients.

Deletion took 2 bases off V and 10 bases off J, with a span of 11 bases between the germline ends. Based on the germline V gene, the CDR1 and CDR2 sequences are ENHRY and SYGVKD. The cysteine opens and the phenylalanine closes a CDR3 of 12 amino acids. The only DNA kept is the CDR3, 36 bases in frame from the first base. The TCR beta CDR3 regions were amplified from the RNA transcripts. A first-round RT-PCR of the TCR CDR3 used the HTBI primer set with the Qiagen OneStep RT-PCR kit. The libraries were constructed in a second round of multiplex PCR and then size-selected and purified. Sequencing of the libraries was done on an Illumina HiSeq2000 using paired-end 100 bp reads. For the original study's pipeline: SOAPnuke was used to process the raw data, removing reads that contained adapters or uncalled bases, had a mean Phred below 15, or lacked an exact match to the constant primer or identifier. COPE v1.2.5 was used to merge high-quality paired reads, and clonotypes were defined as unique nucleotide sequences. MiTCR v1.1 was used to align the clonotypes against IMGT TRBV, TRBD and TRBJ reference segments. The analysis included only V-J combinations with a frequency above 0.0001, which together covered more than 99% of the repertoires. The TCS score was defined as F50 (clonal expansion) divided by E x V (chaos), with BLOSUM62-based TCRdist calculated between CDR3 peptides within each V-J. Welch's t-statistics and random forest reduced fewer than 550 V-J features to roughly 13, which were used in a naive Bayes classifier (R e1071). TCRdb reanalyzed the raw reads on its own, using fastp at Q25 for trimming and MiXCR for clone calling, and kept in-frame beta chains. Duplicate CDR3 protein sequences are folded into a single record with the most common DNA and genes. These V and J calls originate from TCRdb's pipeline instead of the authors' own analysis. The sample includes around 340,000 distinct CDR3 sequences, with about 15% observed a single time. Of the sample, 33% falls within the top ten clones.

Comment on this clonotype: It has no known antigen specificity. The record has no base qualities; no much larger clone is one base away.

Stable Graves' hyperthyroidism was defined as the absence of progression to ophthalmopathy over 18 months of follow-up. The hyperthyroidism patients were between 18 and 65 years old and newly diagnosed, with a disease duration of less than 2 months. Exclusion was applied to patients with uncontrolled infections, other autoimmune diseases, pregnancy or lactation. Diagnoses were established on the basis of clinical symptoms, serum thyroxine and TRAb, thyroid ultrasound, and orbital computed tomography. Ficoll-Paque density gradient centrifugation was used to isolate PBMCs from around 10 ml of fresh peripheral blood. Total RNA was extracted using Trizol reagent, and RNA quality was assessed on an Agilent 2100 Bioanalyzer. What the study reported, not specific to this receptor: A 13 V-J signature model separated ophthalmopathy from stable hyperthyroidism, with 87.88% sensitivity and roughly 81% specificity in cross-validation and 80%/75% in testing. Sample size was not statistically predetermined, and blinding of investigators to group allocation was not performed. In validation, the model predicted progression to ophthalmopathy a median of about 5.9 months before onset, with about 67% sensitivity and almost 75% specificity. Blood samples also contained most of the expanded thyroid clonotypes (frequency above 0.001), which suggests that blood repertoires may reflect thyroid immune responses.

The material sequenced was blood. This clonotype was obtained from a man aged 25-45 years with Graves' hyperthyroidism. The chain was built from TRBV10-3 and TRBJ1-1; the D gene lacks a confident call. For the CDR3, the sequence is CAISEDRVRAFF. The sequenced DNA: TGTGCCATCAGTGAGGACCGGGTACGAGCTTTCTTT.